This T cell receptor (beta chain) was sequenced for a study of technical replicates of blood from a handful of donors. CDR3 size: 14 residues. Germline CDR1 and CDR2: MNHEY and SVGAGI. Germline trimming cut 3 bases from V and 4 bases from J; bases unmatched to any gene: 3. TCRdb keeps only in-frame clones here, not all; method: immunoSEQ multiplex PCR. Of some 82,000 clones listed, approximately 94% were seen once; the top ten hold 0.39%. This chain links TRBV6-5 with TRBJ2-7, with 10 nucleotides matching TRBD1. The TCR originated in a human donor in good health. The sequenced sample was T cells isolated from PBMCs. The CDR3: CASSYGQGGYEQYF. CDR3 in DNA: TGTGCCAGCAGTTATGGACAGGGGGGGTACGAGCAGTACTTC.